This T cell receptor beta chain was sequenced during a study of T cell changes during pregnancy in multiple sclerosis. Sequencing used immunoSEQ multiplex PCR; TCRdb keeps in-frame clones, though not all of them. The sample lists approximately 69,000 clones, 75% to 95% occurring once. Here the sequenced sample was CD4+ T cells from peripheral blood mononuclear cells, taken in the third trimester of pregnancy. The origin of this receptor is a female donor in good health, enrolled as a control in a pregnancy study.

CDR3 sequence reads: CATSTGTVNTEAFF. In DNA, the CDR3 is TGTGCCACCAGCACCGGGACAGTTAACACTGAAGCTTTCTTT. The V gene is TRBV15, the J gene TRBJ1-1; the match to TRBD1 covers 7 bases. CDR3 length: 14 residues. Germline lookup yields CDR1 LNHNV and CDR2 YYDKDF (reference sequence). With V trimmed by 4 bases and J by 2 bases, 4 bases remained unmatched.